This T cell receptor beta chain was found in a study of blood T cell repertoires in COVID-19. Seattle patients were enrolled during active infection and followed longitudinally. Generated by immunoSEQ multiplex PCR, the TCRdb table keeps only in-frame clones and is missing some. Of about 440,000 clones detected, around 88% appear once; the ten largest clones hold roughly 12%. Sequencing was done on a sample of peripheral blood. The source of this sequence is a woman aged 50 to 60 with COVID-19, enrolled during active disease.

The CDR3 is CAWSVQGQETQYF. CDR3 DNA sequence: TGTGCCTGGAGTGTTCAGGGCCAAGAGACCCAGTACTTC. This chain connects TRBV30 to TRBJ2-5, with D possibly being TRBD1 (5 bases). Trimming removed 0 bases from V and 1 base from J, with 6 bases in between. The CDR3 spans 13 residues. Germline CDR1 is GTSNPN and CDR2 is SVGIG (reference sequence).